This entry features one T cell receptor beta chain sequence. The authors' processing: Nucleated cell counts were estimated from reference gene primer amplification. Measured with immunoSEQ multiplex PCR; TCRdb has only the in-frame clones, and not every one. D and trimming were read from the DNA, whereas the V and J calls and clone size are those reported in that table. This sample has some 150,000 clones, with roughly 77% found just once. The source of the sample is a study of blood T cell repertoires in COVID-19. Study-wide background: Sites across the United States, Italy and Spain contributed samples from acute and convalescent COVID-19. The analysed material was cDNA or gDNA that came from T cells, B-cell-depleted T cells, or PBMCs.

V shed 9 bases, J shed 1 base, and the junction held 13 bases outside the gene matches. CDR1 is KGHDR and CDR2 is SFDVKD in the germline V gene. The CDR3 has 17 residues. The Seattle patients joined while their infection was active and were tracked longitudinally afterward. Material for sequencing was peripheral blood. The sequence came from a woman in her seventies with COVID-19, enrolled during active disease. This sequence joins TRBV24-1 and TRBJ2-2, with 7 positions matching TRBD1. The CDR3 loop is CATGSAGGSKNTGELFF. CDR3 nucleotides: TGTGCCACCGGATCGGCAGGGGGATCGAAGAACACCGGGGAGCTGTTTTTT.